Listed below are T cell receptor beta chains from one sample, sequenced in a study of cytomegalovirus exposure and HLA in healthy donors. Produced via immunoSEQ multiplex PCR; TCRdb's table is partial and in-frame only. The sample lists about 120,000 clones; 80% were seen once. Material for sequencing was PBMCs. These receptors all come from a male donor in good health and CMV-seronegative. CDR3s include the opening cysteine and the closing phenylalanine or tryptophan. A D gene is named only where the DNA matches it firmly. The size entry is marked missing in some rows and otherwise reads once, few, many or a size class.

D gene: -
V gene: TRBV6-5
J gene: TRBJ1-1
clone size: -
CDR3 DNA: TGTGCCAGCAGTCTTGGCGGGTTGAACACTGAAGCTTTCTTT
CDR3 protein: CASSLGGLNTEAFF

D gene: TRBD1
V gene: TRBV27
J gene: TRBJ2-2
clone size: -
CDR3 DNA: TGTGCCAGCAGTTCCAGACAGGGGGCCGGGGCCGGGGAGCTGTTTTTT
CDR3 protein: CASSSRQGAGAGELFF

D gene: -
V gene: TRBV5-4
J gene: TRBJ1-1
clone size: -
CDR3 DNA: TGTGCCAGCAGCTTGGGGTCTCGACAGCTGAACACTGAAGCTTTCTTT
CDR3 protein: CASSLGSRQLNTEAFF

D gene: -
V gene: TRBV7-2
J gene: TRBJ1-1
clone size: -
CDR3 DNA: TGTGCCAGCACCCTGGGGGGGAATTCCATAATGAACACTGAAGCTTTCTTT
CDR3 protein: CASTLGGNSIMNTEAFF

D gene: -
V gene: TRBV30
J gene: TRBJ1-6
clone size: -
CDR3 DNA: TGTGCCTGGAGTCCTCCGGACAGCGGACCTAATTCACCCCTCCACTTT
CDR3 protein: CAWSPPDSGPNSPLHF

D gene: TRBD1
V gene: TRBV2
J gene: TRBJ1-6
clone size: -
CDR3 DNA: TGTGCCAGCAGTGAAAGGGGGACAGGGTTTTCACCCCTCCACTTT
CDR3 protein: CASSERGTGFSPLHF

D gene: TRBD1
V gene: TRBV6-5
J gene: TRBJ1-5
clone size: -
CDR3 DNA: TGTGCCAGCAGACACAGGGGGGGAAGCAATCAGCCCCAGCATTTT
CDR3 protein: CASRHRGGSNQPQHF

D gene: -
V gene: TRBV14
J gene: TRBJ2-5
clone size: -
CDR3 DNA: TGTGCCAGCAGCCAATTTCTCCAAGAGACCCAGTACTTC
CDR3 protein: CASSQFLQETQYF

D gene: -
V gene: TRBV7-3
J gene: TRBJ1-5
clone size: few
CDR3 DNA: TGTGCCAGCAGCTTAGTGAAGGAGGGAAAGGGTTTACAGCCCCAGCATTTT
CDR3 protein: CASSLVKEGKGLQPQHF

D gene: -
V gene: TRBV5-1
J gene: TRBJ2-3
clone size: -
CDR3 DNA: TGCGCCAGCAGCTTGGGGCCCCGGGACACAGATACGCAGTATTTT
CDR3 protein: CASSLGPRDTDTQYF

D gene: -
V gene: TRBV6-5
J gene: TRBJ2-2
clone size: -
CDR3 DNA: TGTGCCAGCAGTTTGGGCTCCGGGGAGCTGTTTTTT
CDR3 protein: CASSLGSGELFF

D gene: -
V gene: TRBV21-1
J gene: TRBJ2-2
clone size: -
CDR3 DNA: TGTGCCAGCAGCTCCCGACAGGGGGCTAACACCGGGGAGCTGTTTTTT
CDR3 protein: CASSSRQGANTGELFF

D gene: TRBD2
V gene: TRBV11-2
J gene: TRBJ2-7
clone size: -
CDR3 DNA: TGTGCCAGCAACCCAACTCGGGGGGGGGCGGGATACGAGCAGTACTTC
CDR3 protein: CASNPTRGGAGYEQYF

D gene: TRBD1
V gene: TRBV5-1
J gene: TRBJ1-2
clone size: -
CDR3 DNA: TGCGCCAGCAGCATGGAGGACAGGGGGCGGAGGGTGAATGGCTACACCTTC
CDR3 protein: CASSMEDRGRRVNGYTF

D gene: -
V gene: TRBV6-5
J gene: TRBJ1-4
clone size: once
CDR3 DNA: TGTGCCAGCAGTTACGGGGGCCGGGGTACGGCGGAAAAACTGTTTTTT
CDR3 protein: CASSYGGRGTAEKLFF

D gene: -
V gene: TRBV5-1
J gene: TRBJ2-6
clone size: -
CDR3 DNA: TGCGCCAGCAGTCTCTTCCCCGGGGCCAACGTCCTGACTTTC
CDR3 protein: CASSLFPGANVLTF

D gene: -
V gene: TRBV6-5
J gene: TRBJ2-7
clone size: -
CDR3 DNA: TGTGCCAGCAGTCCGACGGACAGAACCTACGAGCAGTACTTC
CDR3 protein: CASSPTDRTYEQYF

D gene: TRBD1
V gene: TRBV27
J gene: TRBJ1-2
clone size: -
CDR3 DNA: TGTGCCAGCAGAATGATACAGGGGGCGGGAGGCTACACCTTC
CDR3 protein: CASRMIQGAGGYTF

D gene: TRBD2
V gene: TRBV2
J gene: TRBJ2-3
clone size: -
CDR3 DNA: TGTGCCAGCAGTGAAACCCTAGCGGGAGGCCTAGGGCAGTATTTT
CDR3 protein: CASSETLAGGLGQYF

D gene: TRBD1
V gene: TRBV5-6
J gene: TRBJ2-2
clone size: -
CDR3 DNA: TGTGCCAGCAGAGTGGGACAGGACACCGGGGAGCTGTTTTTT
CDR3 protein: CASRVGQDTGELFF

D gene: TRBD2
V gene: TRBV5-1
J gene: TRBJ2-3
clone size: -
CDR3 DNA: TGCGCCAGCAGCTTGGGGACTAGCGTCTACACAGATACGCAGTATTTT
CDR3 protein: CASSLGTSVYTDTQYF

D gene: TRBD1
V gene: TRBV5-5
J gene: TRBJ1-3
clone size: -
CDR3 DNA: TGTGCCAGCAGCCGGGAACAGGGGGGCGGAAACACCATATATTTT
CDR3 protein: CASSREQGGGNTIYF

D gene: TRBD1
V gene: TRBV30
J gene: TRBJ1-1
clone size: once
CDR3 DNA: TGTGCCTGGAGTCAAGACAGGGACACTGAAGCTTTCTTT
CDR3 protein: CAWSQDRDTEAFF

D gene: -
V gene: TRBV7-3
J gene: TRBJ1-1
clone size: -
CDR3 DNA: TGTGCCAGCAGCCAACCTCTTACGGGAGGGACTGAAGCTTTCTTT
CDR3 protein: CASSQPLTGGTEAFF

D gene: TRBD2
V gene: TRBV7-8
J gene: TRBJ2-2
clone size: -
CDR3 DNA: TGTGCCAGCAGCTCCTGGGGGGGGGCGAACACCGGGGAGCTGTTTTTT
CDR3 protein: CASSSWGGANTGELFF

D gene: -
V gene: TRBV28
J gene: TRBJ1-1
clone size: -
CDR3 DNA: TGTGCCACCTATGGGGAGGAAGCTTTCTTT
CDR3 protein: CATYGEEAFF

D gene: -
V gene: TRBV28
J gene: TRBJ2-7
clone size: few
CDR3 DNA: TGTGCCAGCAGGGGGCCGGGACATGGGAGCAAAGTACACTCCTACGAGCAGTACTTC
CDR3 protein: CASRGPGHGSKVHSYEQYF

D gene: -
V gene: TRBV28
J gene: TRBJ1-2
clone size: -
CDR3 DNA: TGTGCCAGCAGTACGACCGGGGACTATGGCTACACCTTC
CDR3 protein: CASSTTGDYGYTF

D gene: -
V gene: TRBV2
J gene: TRBJ1-5
clone size: -
CDR3 DNA: TGTGCCAGCAGTGAAGCGATAAGGGAGCAGCCCCAGCATTTT
CDR3 protein: CASSEAIREQPQHF

D gene: -
V gene: TRBV28
J gene: TRBJ1-1
clone size: -
CDR3 DNA: TGTGCCAGCAGTTTAGGCAGGAACACTGAAGCTTTCTTT
CDR3 protein: CASSLGRNTEAFF

D gene: TRBD2
V gene: TRBV5-6
J gene: TRBJ2-5
clone size: -
CDR3 DNA: TGTGCCAGCAGCTTGGGTGCTAGCGGCCTCCTAAGGACCCAGTACTTC
CDR3 protein: CASSLGASGLLRTQYF

D gene: TRBD2
V gene: TRBV9
J gene: TRBJ2-1
clone size: once
CDR3 DNA: TGTGCCAGCAGCGTAACTAGCGTAAATGAGCAGTTCTTC
CDR3 protein: CASSVTSVNEQFF

D gene: TRBD2
V gene: TRBV10-3
J gene: TRBJ2-2
clone size: -
CDR3 DNA: TGTGCCATCAGTCGGACTAGCGGGAGGGCCCCTATGTACACCGGGGAGCTGTTTTTT
CDR3 protein: CAISRTSGRAPMYTGELFF

D gene: -
V gene: TRBV14
J gene: TRBJ1-2
clone size: -
CDR3 DNA: TGTGCCAGCAGCCAAGACGGGGGGCGCGGAGGCTACACCTTC
CDR3 protein: CASSQDGGRGGYTF

D gene: -
V gene: TRBV7-8
J gene: TRBJ1-2
clone size: -
CDR3 DNA: TGTGCCAGCAGCTTGTCCCAGGAAGCTAACTATGGCTACACCTTC
CDR3 protein: CASSLSQEANYGYTF

D gene: -
V gene: TRBV6-5
J gene: TRBJ1-6
clone size: -
CDR3 DNA: TGTGCCAGCAGACGGGGGAGGGATAATTCACCCCTCCACTTT
CDR3 protein: CASRRGRDNSPLHF

D gene: TRBD1
V gene: TRBV2
J gene: TRBJ2-5
clone size: -
CDR3 DNA: TGTGCCAGCAGGCGGACAGGGGTGGAGACCCAGTACTTC
CDR3 protein: CASRRTGVETQYF

D gene: TRBD1
V gene: TRBV30
J gene: TRBJ1-4
clone size: -
CDR3 DNA: TGTGCCTGGAGCCCGGGAGGGGGCCCGAAGGAAAAACTGTTTTTT
CDR3 protein: CAWSPGGGPKEKLFF

D gene: TRBD1
V gene: TRBV28
J gene: TRBJ1-2
clone size: -
CDR3 DNA: TGTGCCAGCAGTACCCTGACAGGGGGCGCCTTTAACTATGGCTACACCTTC
CDR3 protein: CASSTLTGGAFNYGYTF

D gene: TRBD1
V gene: TRBV18
J gene: TRBJ1-6
clone size: -
CDR3 DNA: TGTGCCAGCTCACCACTTTCAGGGGGTGACAATTCACCCCTCCACTTT
CDR3 protein: CASSPLSGGDNSPLHF

D gene: -
V gene: TRBV9
J gene: TRBJ2-5
clone size: -
CDR3 DNA: TGTGCCAGCAGCGTAGACGGACAACCACAAGAGACCCAGTACTTC
CDR3 protein: CASSVDGQPQETQYF

D gene: -
V gene: TRBV5-6
J gene: TRBJ1-6
clone size: many
CDR3 DNA: TGTGCCAGCAGCGTAGCCCATTCACCCCTCCACTTT
CDR3 protein: CASSVAHSPLHF

D gene: -
V gene: TRBV7-9
J gene: TRBJ1-3
clone size: few
CDR3 DNA: TGTGCCAGCAGCTTATTAGCCTTATCTGGAAACACCATATATTTT
CDR3 protein: CASSLLALSGNTIYF

D gene: TRBD2
V gene: TRBV5-1
J gene: TRBJ2-3
clone size: once
CDR3 DNA: TGCGCCAGCAGCTCAACACTAGCGGGGGGAGGAGATACGCAGTATTTT
CDR3 protein: CASSSTLAGGGDTQYF

D gene: TRBD1
V gene: TRBV7-9
J gene: TRBJ1-2
clone size: -
CDR3 DNA: TGTTCCAGCAGCTTAGACAGGGGGAAGGACTATGGCTACACCTTC
CDR3 protein: CSSSLDRGKDYGYTF

D gene: TRBD2
V gene: TRBV13
J gene: TRBJ2-1
clone size: -
CDR3 DNA: TGTGCCAGCAGCCCCCGGGGGGGTGAGCAGTTCTTC
CDR3 protein: CASSPRGGEQFF

D gene: -
V gene: TRBV27
J gene: TRBJ1-5
clone size: -
CDR3 DNA: TGTGCCAGCAGATCTAGTTGGGGCAATCAGCCCCAGCATTTT
CDR3 protein: CASRSSWGNQPQHF

D gene: -
V gene: TRBV4-1
J gene: TRBJ2-1
clone size: -
CDR3 DNA: TGCGCCAGCAGCCGACCAGGGGCACCCTACAATGAGCAGTTCTTC
CDR3 protein: CASSRPGAPYNEQFF

D gene: -
V gene: TRBV5-4
J gene: TRBJ2-2
clone size: few
CDR3 DNA: TGTGCCAGCAGCTTGGTTCAGGAGGACACCGGGGAGCTGTTTTTT
CDR3 protein: CASSLVQEDTGELFF

D gene: -
V gene: TRBV11-2
J gene: TRBJ2-1
clone size: -
CDR3 DNA: TGTGCCAGCAGCTTAGATAGGGGCAATGAGCAGTTCTTC
CDR3 protein: CASSLDRGNEQFF